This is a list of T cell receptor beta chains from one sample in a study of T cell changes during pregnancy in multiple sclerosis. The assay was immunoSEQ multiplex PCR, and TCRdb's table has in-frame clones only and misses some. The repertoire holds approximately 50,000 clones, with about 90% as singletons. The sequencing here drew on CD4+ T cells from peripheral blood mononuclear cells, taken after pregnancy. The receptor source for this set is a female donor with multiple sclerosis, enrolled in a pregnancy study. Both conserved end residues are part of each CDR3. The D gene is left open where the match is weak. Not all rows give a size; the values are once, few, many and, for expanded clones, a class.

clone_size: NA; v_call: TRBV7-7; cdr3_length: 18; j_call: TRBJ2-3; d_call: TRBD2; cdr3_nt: TGTGCCAGCAGCTTAGCCGGGTGTGCAGCCCGGGGGGCAGATACGCAGTATTTT; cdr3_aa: CASSLAGCAARGADTQYF
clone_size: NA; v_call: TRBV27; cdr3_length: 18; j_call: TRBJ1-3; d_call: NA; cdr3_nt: TGTGCCAGCAGACTCGCGGGTCCGGGGGGCGACTCTGGAAACACCATATATTTT; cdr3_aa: CASRLAGPGGDSGNTIYF
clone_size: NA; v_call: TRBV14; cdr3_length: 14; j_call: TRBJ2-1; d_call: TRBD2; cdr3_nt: TGTGCCAGCAGCTGGGGGGGGAGAAACAATGAGCAGTTCTTC; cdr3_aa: CASSWGGRNNEQFF
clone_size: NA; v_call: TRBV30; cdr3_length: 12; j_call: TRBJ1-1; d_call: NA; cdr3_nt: TGTGCCTGGAGAAAAACAGGGACTAAAGCTTTCTTT; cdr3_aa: CAWRKTGTKAFF
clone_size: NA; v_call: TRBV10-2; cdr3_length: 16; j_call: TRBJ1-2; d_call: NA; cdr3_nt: TGCGCCAGCAGGGCCGGATTGGATTTGGGTGTTAGCGGCTACACCTTC; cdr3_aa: CASRAGLDLGVSGYTF
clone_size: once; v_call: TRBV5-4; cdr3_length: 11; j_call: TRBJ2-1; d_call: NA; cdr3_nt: TGTGCCAGCAGCTTCAGTGATGAGCAGTTCTTC; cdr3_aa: CASSFSDEQFF
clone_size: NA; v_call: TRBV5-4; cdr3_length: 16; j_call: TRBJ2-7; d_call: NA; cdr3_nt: TGTGCCAGCAGCCGTGCATCAGGGGTTAACTCCTACGAGCAGTACTTC; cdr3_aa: CASSRASGVNSYEQYF
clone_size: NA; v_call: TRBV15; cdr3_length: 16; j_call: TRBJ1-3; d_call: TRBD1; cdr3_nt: TGTGCCACCAGCAGAGTGACAGGGACAGGTGGAAACACCATATATTTT; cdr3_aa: CATSRVTGTGGNTIYF
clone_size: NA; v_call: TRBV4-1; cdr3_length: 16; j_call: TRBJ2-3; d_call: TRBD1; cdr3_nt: TGCGCCAGCAGCCAGATGACAGGGGGGGGCACAGATACGCAGTATTTT; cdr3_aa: CASSQMTGGGTDTQYF
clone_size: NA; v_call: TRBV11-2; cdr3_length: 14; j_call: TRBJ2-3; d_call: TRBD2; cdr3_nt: TGTGCCAGCAGCTTGGGACTAAGAGTTGATACGCAGTATTTT; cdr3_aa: CASSLGLRVDTQYF
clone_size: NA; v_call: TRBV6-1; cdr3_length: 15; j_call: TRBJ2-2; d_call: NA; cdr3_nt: TGTGCCAGCAGCAAAGACAGACCCAACACCGGGGAGCTGTTTTTT; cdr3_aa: CASSKDRPNTGELFF
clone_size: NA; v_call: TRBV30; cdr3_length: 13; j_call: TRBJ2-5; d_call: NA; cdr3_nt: TGTGCCTGGAGCGCTTCCGGGAGTAAGACCCAGTACTTC; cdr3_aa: CAWSASGSKTQYF